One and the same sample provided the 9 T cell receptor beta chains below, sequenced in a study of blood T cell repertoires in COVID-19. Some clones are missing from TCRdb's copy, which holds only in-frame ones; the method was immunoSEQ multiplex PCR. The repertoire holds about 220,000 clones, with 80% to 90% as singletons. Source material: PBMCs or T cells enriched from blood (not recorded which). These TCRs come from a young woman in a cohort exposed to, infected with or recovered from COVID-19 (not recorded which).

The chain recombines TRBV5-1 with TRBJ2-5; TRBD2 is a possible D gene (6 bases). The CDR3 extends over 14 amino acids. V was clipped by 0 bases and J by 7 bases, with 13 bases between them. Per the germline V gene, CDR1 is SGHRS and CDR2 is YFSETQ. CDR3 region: CASSLAGVVGTQYF. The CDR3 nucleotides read TGCGCCAGCAGCTTGGCGGGGGTAGTCGGGACCCAGTACTTC.

In DNA, the CDR3 is TGTGCCAGCAGCGGAGTAGCGGGGGGCGGCACAGATACGCAGTATTTT. This translates into CASSGVAGGGTDTQYF. The genes are TRBV9 and TRBJ2-3; 10 nucleotides match TRBD2. The CDR3 is made up of 16 amino acids. Germline values: CDR1 SGDLS, CDR2 YYNGEE. J lost 1 base, V lost 3 bases, and 5 bases had no gene match.

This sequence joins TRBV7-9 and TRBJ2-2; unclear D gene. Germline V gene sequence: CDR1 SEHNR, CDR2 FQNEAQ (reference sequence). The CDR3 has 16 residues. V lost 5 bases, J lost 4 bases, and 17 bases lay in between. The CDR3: CASSQQSWQATGELFF. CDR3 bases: TGTGCCAGCAGCCAACAATCTTGGCAGGCCACCGGGGAGCTGTTTTTT. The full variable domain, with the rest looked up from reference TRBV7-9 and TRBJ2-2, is DTGVSQNPRHKITKRGQNVTFRCDPISEHNRLYWYRQTLGQGPEFLTYFQNEAQLEKSRLLSDRFSAERPKGSFSTLEIQRTEQGDSAMYLCASSQQSWQATGELFFGEGSRLTVL.

In nucleotides, the CDR3 is TGCAGTGCTAGTCGGTTAGCCTTGTCCACTGACCCAAAGAAAGAGACCCAGTACTTC. Residues: CSASRLALSTDPKKETQYF. The chain is built from TRBV20-1 and TRBJ2-5; D is unresolved. CDR1 DFQATT and CDR2 SNEGSKA come from the germline V gene (reference sequence). This CDR3 has 19 amino acids. V was clipped by 3 bases and J by 3 bases, with 29 bases between them.

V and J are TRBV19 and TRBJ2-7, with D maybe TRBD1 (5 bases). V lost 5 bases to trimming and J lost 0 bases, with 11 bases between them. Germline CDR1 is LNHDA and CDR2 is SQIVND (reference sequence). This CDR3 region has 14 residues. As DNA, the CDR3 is TGTGCCAGTAGTCCCCGACAGAGCTCCTACGAGCAGTACTTC. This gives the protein CASSPRQSSYEQYF.

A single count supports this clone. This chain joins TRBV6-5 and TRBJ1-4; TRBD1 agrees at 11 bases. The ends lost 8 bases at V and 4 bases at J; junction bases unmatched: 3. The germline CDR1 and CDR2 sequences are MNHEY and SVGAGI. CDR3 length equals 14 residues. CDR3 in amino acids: CASGTGGNNEKLFF. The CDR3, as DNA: TGTGCCAGCGGGACAGGGGGAAATAATGAAAAACTGTTTTTT.

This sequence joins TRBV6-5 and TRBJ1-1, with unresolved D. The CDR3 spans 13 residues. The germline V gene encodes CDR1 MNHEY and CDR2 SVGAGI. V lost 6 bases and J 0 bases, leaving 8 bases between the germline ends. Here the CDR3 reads CASRRFMNTEAFF. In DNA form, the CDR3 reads TGTGCCAGCAGGCGGTTCATGAACACTGAAGCTTTCTTT.

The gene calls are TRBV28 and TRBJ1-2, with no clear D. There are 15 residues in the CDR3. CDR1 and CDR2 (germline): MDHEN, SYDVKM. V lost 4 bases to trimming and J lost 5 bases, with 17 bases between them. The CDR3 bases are TGTGCCAGCAGTTCTCTCTCCGGGGTTTGGTATGGCTACACCTTC. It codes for CASSSLSGVWYGYTF.

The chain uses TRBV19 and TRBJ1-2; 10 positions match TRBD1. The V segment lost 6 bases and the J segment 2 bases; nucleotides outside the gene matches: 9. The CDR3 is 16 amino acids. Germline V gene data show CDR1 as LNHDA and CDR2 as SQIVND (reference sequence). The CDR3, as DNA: TGTGCCAGTAGCCTAGGACAGGGGGTTAAAAACTATGGCTACACCTTC. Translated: CASSLGQGVKNYGYTF.